The clone carrying this TCR beta chain showed up just once. What it recognizes is unknown. This sample is part of a study of T cell responses to AZD1222 COVID-19 vaccine. Study-wide points: Females made up more of the donors, who were largely white British, and clonal diversity may have come out too low.

V dropped 3 bases and J dropped 12; count of bases not matched to a gene: 8. This CDR3 comprises 14 residues. Germline lookup yields CDR1 ENHRY and CDR2 SYGVKD. Data came from immunoSEQ multiplex PCR; TCRdb stores just in-frame clones and leaves some out. The sample consists of roughly 120,000 clones, roughly 88% of them appearing once. The chain combines TRBV10-3 with TRBJ1-6; 7 bases agree with TRBD1. The source was peripheral blood, collected on day 0 of AZD1222 vaccination. This receptor was identified in an adult in good health. The CDR3: CAISDGRGMLPLHF. In nucleotides, the CDR3 is TGTGCCATCAGTGACGGCAGGGGGATGCTACCCCTCCACTTT.